The 32 T cell receptor beta chains given below trace back to one sample, sequenced in a study of blood T cell repertoires in COVID-19. Data came from immunoSEQ multiplex PCR; TCRdb stores just in-frame clones and leaves some out. The sample carries about 52,000 clones, roughly 88% recorded once. The sample comprised peripheral blood. The receptors originated from a woman aged 80 or older with acute or convalescent COVID-19.

V gene TRBV2 combines with J gene TRBJ2-7; TRBD2 matches at 7 bases. V was pared by 4 bases and J by 1 base, with 7 bases of the junction left unmatched. Per germline, CDR1 SNHLY and CDR2 FYNNEI. The CDR3 covers 15 residues. The CDR3: CASSGGAGSSYEQYF. Here the CDR3 DNA reads TGTGCCAGCAGTGGGGGAGCGGGGAGTTCCTACGAGCAGTACTTC.

As for this clone: One end of the junction does not line up with germline, which may come from a read error. J is TRBJ1-1 and V is TRBV10-2; TRBD1 is a possible D gene (5 bases). This CDR3 is built from 15 residues. Germline V lookup: CDR1 WSHSY, CDR2 SAAADI. The CDR3: CASSESIPLQGAFYF. In DNA, the CDR3 is TGCGCCAGCAGTGAGTCGATCCCCCTTCAAGGGGCTTTTTACTTT.

The CDR3: CASGQGFSTDTQYF. The CDR3 DNA reads as TGTGCCAGCGGACAGGGATTCAGCACAGATACGCAGTATTTT. The chain is built from TRBV2 and TRBJ2-3; 8 bases are a match to TRBD1. The germline CDR1 and CDR2 sequences are SNHLY and FYNNEI. The CDR3 runs to 14 residues. Germline trimming cut 8 bases from V and 0 bases from J; bases unmatched to any gene: 4.

V is TRBV16 and J is TRBJ2-6; TRBD2 is a possible D gene (6 bases). The CDR3 has 17 residues. V was pared by 4 bases and J by 4 bases, with 17 bases between. Germline V gives CDR1 KGHSY, CDR2 FQNENV. In DNA form, the CDR3 reads TGTGCCAGCAGCCCCCAAGGGCGGGGTACGGGGGCCAACGTCCTGACTTTC. This gives the protein CASSPQGRGTGANVLTF.

The V call is TRBV5-8, the J call TRBJ1-2, with 7 bases aligning to TRBD1. After removal of 2 bases from V and 6 bases from J, the junction contained 4 bases not matched to a gene. The V gene's germline CDR1 is SGHTS and CDR2 YDEGEE. This CDR3 has 13 residues. In DNA form, the CDR3 reads TGTGCCAGCAGCTTATGGGACAGTGATGGCTACACCTTC. Translated: CASSLWDSDGYTF.

The V gene is TRBV19, the J gene TRBJ1-5; 8 positions agree with TRBD1. The CDR3 runs to 15 residues. CDR1 LNHDA and CDR2 SQIVND come from the germline V gene (reference sequence). The J segment lost 4 bases and the V segment lost 6 bases, leaving 8 bases of the junction unmatched. The DNA for the CDR3 is TGTGCCAGTAGCGCGGGGACAGGACAAAATCAGCCCCAGCATTTT. Its translation is CASSAGTGQNQPQHF.

This clone turned up a few times. V and J are TRBV5-1 and TRBJ1-2; a possible D gene is TRBD1 (6 bases). CDR3 length equals 14 residues. The ends were cut back, 2 bases at V and 2 bases at J, with 10 bases in the middle. Germline V gene data show CDR1 as SGHRS and CDR2 as YFSETQ. CDR3 in amino acids: CASSFGQRNYGYTF. The CDR3, as DNA: TGCGCCAGCAGCTTCGGACAGCGAAACTATGGCTACACCTTC.

The rearrangement links TRBV10-2 to TRBJ1-5, with D unresolved. Trimming pared 4 bases from V and 5 bases from J, leaving 9 bases between. Germline CDR1 reads WSHSY; CDR2 reads SAAADI. CDR3 size: 13 residues. The CDR3: CASSVVRDQPQHF. In DNA form, the CDR3 reads TGCGCCAGCAGTGTTGTCCGGGATCAGCCCCAGCATTTT.

The chain uses TRBV6-1 and TRBJ1-1, with D possibly matching TRBD1 (6 bases). Trimming removed 0 bases from V and 7 bases from J, with 18 bases in between. CDR3 size: 16 residues. Germline V gene data show CDR1 as MNHNS and CDR2 as SASEGT. The CDR3 region has the DNA TGTGCCAGCAGTGAAGCGAAAGGGAGGGGGAATGGTGAAGCTTTCTTT. Encoded protein: CASSEAKGRGNGEAFF.

The chain joins TRBV5-4 to TRBJ2-5; a possible D gene is TRBD2 (5 bases). The CDR3 spans 15 residues. V lost 3 bases, J lost 3 bases, and 15 bases lay in between. The V gene's germline CDR1 is SGHNT and CDR2 YYREEE (reference sequence). The CDR3 loop is CASSWRPAAEETQYF. CDR3 sequence (DNA): TGTGCCAGCAGCTGGCGACCAGCGGCTGAAGAGACCCAGTACTTC.

V and J are TRBV5-5 and TRBJ1-5, with unresolved D. V was clipped by 4 bases and J by 0 bases, with 11 bases between them. Germline V CDR1 and CDR2: SGHKS, YYEKEE (reference sequence). The CDR3 is made up of 15 amino acids. The CDR3 bases are TGTGCCAGCAGCCTGAGCTCTTATAGCAATCAGCCCCAGCATTTT. Amino acid sequence: CASSLSSYSNQPQHF.

A few counts support this clone. CDR3 protein: CAWCYRGQNSPLHF. The CDR3 DNA reads TGTGCCTGGTGCTACAGGGGACAGAATTCACCCCTCCACTTT. The chain carries TRBV30 and TRBJ1-6, with 7 bases identical to TRBD1. The trim removed 5 bases at V and 7 bases at J, leaving 8 bases unmatched. CDR3 length equals 14 residues. Germline V gives CDR1 GTSNPN, CDR2 SVGIG (reference sequence). The full variable domain, completed using reference TRBV30 and TRBJ1-6, is SQTIHQWPATLVQPVGSPLSLECTVEGTSNPNLYWYRQAAGRGLQLLFYSVGIGQISSEVPQNLSASRPQDRQFILSSKKLLLSDSGFYLCAWCYRGQNSPLHFGNGTRLTVT.

The chain carries TRBV19 and TRBJ2-7; no reliable D call. Deletions cut 1 base from V and 3 bases from J, with 7 bases between. The CDR3 is 13 amino acids. Germline V gives CDR1 LNHDA, CDR2 SQIVND (reference sequence). The CDR3 nucleotides are TGTGCCAGTAGTATAGGCACTAACTACGAGCAGTACGTC. Translating gives CASSIGTNYEQYV.

The chain has TRBV5-4 and TRBJ2-7, with a tentative D call TRBD1 (6 bases). V shed 0 bases and J shed 2 bases, with 9 bases lying between them. There are 14 residues in the CDR3. In germline, CDR1 is SGHNT, CDR2 YYREEE (reference sequence). The CDR3 DNA follows: TGTGCCAGCAGCTTGGCGGACAGTGCCTACGAGCAGTACGTC. It encodes CASSLADSAYEQYV.

This clone is deemed medium-sized. This chain uses TRBV9 with TRBJ2-2; D possibly corresponds to TRBD1 (8 bases). Germline values: CDR1 SGDLS, CDR2 YYNGEE. The V end lost 0 bases, the J end lost 5 bases, and 14 bases lay between the germline ends. The CDR3 consists of 16 residues. The CDR3 reads CASSVVAQGGTGELFF. The CDR3 DNA sequence: TGTGCCAGCAGCGTAGTAGCACAGGGGGGGACCGGGGAGCTGTTTTTT.

This chain joins TRBV3-1 (or the pseudogene TRBV3-2) and TRBJ2-5; the match to TRBD2 covers 13 bases. The CDR3 loop spans 16 amino acids. The trim removed 7 bases at V and 2 bases at J, leaving 7 bases unmatched. Germline CDR1 is LGHDT and CDR2 is YNNKEL (reference sequence). The CDR3: CASKGTSGAPQETQYF. In nucleotides, the CDR3 is TGTGCCAGCAAGGGGACTAGCGGGGCTCCTCAAGAGACCCAGTACTTC.

This clone appeared a single time. The genes are TRBV7-9 and TRBJ2-1; 7 positions agree with TRBD1. From germline, CDR1 is SEHNR and CDR2 FQNEAQ (reference sequence). The CDR3 consists of 14 residues. Germline trimming cut 4 bases from V and 4 bases from J; bases unmatched to any gene: 4. This chain's CDR3 is CASSYTGVYNEQFF. The CDR3 region has the DNA TGTGCCAGCAGCTACACAGGGGTTTACAATGAGCAGTTCTTC.

The chain links TRBV5-6 to TRBJ1-6; 9 positions agree with TRBD1. V dropped 3 bases and J dropped 0; count of bases not matched to a gene: 10. Germline V gives CDR1 SGHDT, CDR2 YYEEEE. There are 19 residues in the CDR3. CDR3 bases: TGTGCCAGCAGCTGGTGGTCCGGGACAGGGAGCTCCTATAATTCACCCCTCCACTTT. This encodes CASSWWSGTGSSYNSPLHF.

The chain uses TRBV5-1 and TRBJ2-7; 10 bases line up with TRBD2. V shed 4 bases and J 5 bases; nucleotides not matched to a gene: 6. The CDR3 spans 14 residues. Germline CDR1 SGHRS, CDR2 YFSETQ. CDR3 amino acids: CASSRSGGANEQYF. The DNA for the CDR3 is TGCGCCAGCAGCCGAAGCGGGGGGGCCAACGAGCAGTACTTC. Filled out from reference TRBV5-1 and TRBJ2-7, the complete variable domain reads KAGVTQTPRYLIKTRGQQVTLSCSPISGHRSVSWYQQTPGQGLQFLFEYFSETQRNKGNFPGRFSGRQFSNSRSEMNVSTLELGDSALYLCASSRSGGANEQYFGPGTRLTVT.

The V gene is TRBV6-5, the J gene TRBJ2-1; no clear D gene. Trimming stripped 6 bases from V and 9 bases from J, with 9 bases between. This CDR3 has 11 amino acids. In germline, CDR1 is MNHEY, CDR2 SVGAGI. The DNA for the CDR3 is TGTGCCAGCAGCCATTCGAGTGAGCAGTTCTTC. This sequence encodes CASSHSSEQFF.

V and J are TRBV7-8 and TRBJ2-2; 8 nucleotides agree with TRBD2. Germline CDR1 SGHVS, CDR2 FQNEAQ. This CDR3 has 17 residues. Unmatched junction bases numbered 7, after V lost 4 bases and J lost 0 bases. CDR3 coding DNA: TGTGCCAGCAGCTCCCTAGGACTAGCAGCGAACACCGGGGAGCTGTTTTTT. Its protein product is CASSSLGLAANTGELFF.

The gene calls are TRBV7-6 and TRBJ1-5, with D possibly matching TRBD1 (5 bases). Germline V CDR1 and CDR2: SGHVS, FNYEAQ. Trimming cost V 2 bases and J 6 bases, with 17 bases left between them. This CDR3 spans 16 amino acids. CDR3 residues: CASSLSPGGMSQPQHF. The CDR3 DNA follows: TGTGCCAGCAGCTTAAGCCCCGGGGGTATGAGTCAGCCCCAGCATTTT.

The rearrangement uses TRBV11-2 and TRBJ1-4, with no clear D. V lost 4 bases and J lost 14, with 17 bases in between. CDR3 size: 13 residues. Per the germline V gene, CDR1 is SGHAT and CDR2 is FQNNGV. CDR3: CASSSPRRPGLFF. The DNA of the CDR3 is TGTGCCAGCAGCTCCCCCCGGAGGCCCGGGCTGTTTTTT.

DNA of the CDR3: TGTGCCAGCAGCAGAAACAGGGAGAGCGAGCAGTACTTC. Protein product: CASSRNRESEQYF. The chain employs TRBV11-3 and TRBJ2-7; D may be TRBD1 (6 bases). From germline, CDR1 is SGHNT and CDR2 YENEEA. CDR3 length equals 13 residues. Trimming left V 5 bases short and J 6 bases short, with 14 bases between.

The J gene is TRBJ1-2, the V gene TRBV7-6; D is possibly TRBD1 (5 bases). Germline loops: CDR1 SGHVS, CDR2 FNYEAQ. CDR3 length equals 14 residues. Trimming left V 0 bases short and J 6 bases short, with 11 bases between. As DNA, the CDR3 is TGTGCCAGCAGCTTAGCGACGGGGGAGGATGGCTACACCTTC. Encoded protein: CASSLATGEDGYTF. Complete variable domain (other parts from reference TRBV7-6 and TRBJ1-2): GAGVSQSPRYKVTKRGQDVALRCDPISGHVSLYWYRQALGQGPEFLTYFNYEAQQDKSGLPNDRFSAERPEGSISTLTIQRTEQRDSAMYRCASSLATGEDGYTFGSGTRLTVV.

The CDR3, as DNA: TGCGCCAGCAGTGAAGGACTAGCGGGAGTCAACGGGGAGCTGTTTTTT. Translating it yields CASSEGLAGVNGELFF. This chain uses TRBV10-1 with TRBJ2-2, with TRBD2 identical over 13 bases. V lost 3 bases to trimming and J lost 7 bases; unmatched junction nucleotides: 5. Germline lookup yields CDR1 WNHNN and CDR2 SYGVQD (reference sequence). CDR3 length equals 16 residues.

V gene TRBV11-2 combines with J gene TRBJ1-1; D may be TRBD1 (5 bases). V dropped 5 bases and J dropped 3 bases, with 13 bases sitting between them. This CDR3 spans 14 amino acids. CDR1 is SGHAT, CDR2 FQNNGV, per germline. The CDR3 spells CASSNRWGDTEAFF. DNA for the CDR3: TGTGCCAGCAGCAACCGATGGGGCGACACTGAAGCTTTCTTT.

This clone showed up just a few times. The chain couples TRBV19 to TRBJ2-3, with D perhaps matching TRBD1 (6 bases). The germline V and J ends were trimmed by 4 bases and 6 bases, with 11 bases remaining between them. Per germline, CDR1 LNHDA and CDR2 SQIVND (reference sequence). The CDR3 sequence is 13 residues long. CDR3 amino acids: CASSTYQGDTQYF. As DNA, the CDR3 is TGTGCCAGTAGTACCTACCAGGGGGATACGCAGTATTTT.

There are a few counts of this clone. This rearrangement joins TRBV15 to TRBJ1-2; D is unclear. Trimming shortened V by 0 bases and J by 0 bases, and 11 bases separated the two germline ends. The CDR3 runs 16 residues. The germline V gene encodes CDR1 LNHNV and CDR2 YYDKDF (reference sequence). The CDR3 nucleotides are TGTGCCACCAGCAGAGATTACCAGGATACTAACTATGGCTACACCTTC. Protein product: CATSRDYQDTNYGYTF.

The CDR3 reads CASSQLLDRGKGYTF. The CDR3 region has the DNA TGTGCCAGCAGCCAACTCCTGGACAGGGGGAAAGGCTACACCTTC. The rearrangement links TRBV7-9 to TRBJ1-2; 10 positions match TRBD1. This CDR3 is 15 amino acids long. Germline trimming cut 5 bases from V and 8 bases from J; bases unmatched to any gene: 11. Germline CDR1 is SEHNR and CDR2 is FQNEAQ (reference sequence).

The chain combines TRBV13 with TRBJ2-3, with 8 nucleotides matching TRBD2. V lost 5 bases to trimming and J lost 1 base; unmatched junction nucleotides: 5. CDR1 is PRHDT, CDR2 FYEKMQ, per germline (reference sequence). CDR3 length: 15 residues. The CDR3 bases are TGTGCCAGCAGCGCCGGGACTAGGGGCACAGATACGCAGTATTTT. Translating gives CASSAGTRGTDTQYF.

The CDR3 DNA reads TGTGCCAGCAGCTTAGCTGGGCTACGGGAAAAACTGTTTTTT. It translates to CASSLAGLREKLFF. This chain links TRBV7-2 with TRBJ1-4; D call uncertain. Germline CDR1 is SGHTA and CDR2 is FQGNSA. This CDR3 has 14 residues. Trimming cost V 0 bases and J 8 bases, with 10 bases left between them.